This TCR beta chain was captured by sequencing in a study of Ad26.COV2.S vaccination and SARS-CoV-2 variants. Study background: Donor participated within the Ad26.COV2.S arm of the COV1001 trial. Study-level findings and limits: Measurement of non-spike TCR breadth gave similar results in vaccine and placebo recipients.

Germline assignment: CDR1 MGHRA and CDR2 YSYEKL. The CDR3 covers 14 residues. Trimming shortened V by 0 bases and J by 1 base, and 6 bases separated the two germline ends. The treatment was: 15 to 20 received Ad26.COV2.S at low or high dose, single or two shots; about 5 received placebo; per-sample allocation not given. Material that was analyzed had been drawn on day 63 after the first vaccine or placebo injection. The data were produced by immunoSEQ multiplex PCR, yet TCRdb's version contains in-frame clones alone and is incomplete. Of about 440,000 clones in the sample, around 91% were seen once. Worth noting for this clone: Its antigen is unknown.

Sequenced here: peripheral blood, sampled in a trial of Ad26.COV2.S vaccine versus placebo. The origin of this receptor is a person aged 18-60 years who received the Ad26.COV2.S COVID-19 vaccine or a placebo. The chain is built from TRBV4-1 and TRBJ2-5; D gene unclear. The chain's CDR3 is CASSQDFLQETQYF. CDR3 DNA: TGCGCCAGCAGCCAAGACTTCCTCCAAGAGACCCAGTACTTC.